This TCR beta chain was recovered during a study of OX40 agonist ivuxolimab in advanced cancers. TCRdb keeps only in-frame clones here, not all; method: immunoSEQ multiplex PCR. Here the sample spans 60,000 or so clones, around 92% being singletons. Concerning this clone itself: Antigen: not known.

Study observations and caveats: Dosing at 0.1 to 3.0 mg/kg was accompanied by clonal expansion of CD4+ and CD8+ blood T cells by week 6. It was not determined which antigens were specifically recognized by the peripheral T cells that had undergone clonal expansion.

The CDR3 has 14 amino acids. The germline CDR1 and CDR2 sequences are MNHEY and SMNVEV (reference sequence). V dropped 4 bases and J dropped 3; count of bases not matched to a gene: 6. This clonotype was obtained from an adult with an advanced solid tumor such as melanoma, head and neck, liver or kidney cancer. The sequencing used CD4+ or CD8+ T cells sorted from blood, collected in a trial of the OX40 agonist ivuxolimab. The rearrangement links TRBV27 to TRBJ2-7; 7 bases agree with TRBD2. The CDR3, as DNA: TGTGCCAGCAGTTGGGGAGGGGTGGGCTACGAGCAGTACTTC. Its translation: CASSWGGVGYEQYF.